The present entry profiles one TCR beta chain with its context. Its antigen is not identified. J was trimmed by 4 bases and V by 4 bases; bases with no gene match: 9. Germline-derived CDR1 and CDR2 are SGHVS and FNYEAQ. The CDR3 has 15 amino acids. The sample belongs to a study of OX40 agonist ivuxolimab in advanced cancers. Looking at the study overall: Patients enrolled in dose escalation were diagnosed with hepatocellular carcinoma, melanoma, renal cell or head and neck cancer. Cohort: 65% to 90% men, mean age about 60, aged about 20 to 79.

Profiled with immunoSEQ multiplex PCR; TCRdb holds only in-frame clones, not every one. The sample has roughly 50,000 clones, around four fifths seen once; the top ten hold roughly 3.9%. The study, taken as a whole, reports: Certain nonresponders likewise exhibited a low normalized T-cell clonal expansion. The mean number of expanded clones was higher in CD8+ T cells than in CD4+.

The chain is built from TRBV7-6 and TRBJ2-5; TRBD2 aligns across 7 bases. The material was CD4+ or CD8+ T cells sorted from blood, obtained in a trial of the OX40 agonist ivuxolimab. This sequence was found in an adult with an advanced solid tumor such as melanoma, head and neck, liver or kidney cancer. Here the CDR3 reads CASSWDGLEGETQYF. Here the CDR3 DNA reads TGTGCCAGCAGCTGGGACGGACTAGAAGGAGAGACCCAGTACTTC.